A single sample gave rise to the 28 T cell receptor beta chains below, sequenced in a study of blood T cells in healthy people across ages. PCR was performed a second time for about 6 to 12 cycles using a sample-barcoded 5' primer and a J-beta primer mix. TCRdb analysed the 5' RACE reads with MiXCR anew, one entry per CDR3 protein. The sample has about 670,000 distinct CDR3 sequences, 52% seen once. Sequencing was done on a sample of blood. The receptors here all came from a woman over 75 in good health.

This clonotype has a handful of counts. The chain is built from TRBV5-5 and TRBJ2-1; TRBD2 matches 8 bases. Trimming cost V 5 bases and J 14 bases; bases outside gene matches: 15. Germline assignment: CDR1 SGHKS and CDR2 YYEKEE (reference sequence). CDR3 size: 14 residues. CDR3 region: CASRASAGTRTEFF. For the CDR3, the DNA is TGTGCCAGCAGAGCATCCGCCGGGACTAGAACAGAGTTCTTC.

V usage is TRBV5-5 and J usage is TRBJ2-6; TRBD2 is a possible D gene (6 bases). CDR3 size: 18 residues. Germline V gives CDR1 SGHKS, CDR2 YYEKEE (reference sequence). The V end was cut by 4 bases, the J end by 2 bases, with 19 bases between. CDR3 region: CASSPPGDLWTGANVLTF. CDR3 nucleotide sequence: TGTGCCAGCAGCCCCCCGGGAGACCTCTGGACTGGGGCCAACGTCCTGACTTTC.

This clonotype was seen more than once but under ten times. A much larger clone lies a single base off, so this may be a read error. The J gene is TRBJ2-5, the V gene TRBV4-1, with 12 bases identical to TRBD2. The CDR3 is 20 amino acids. V shed 4 bases and J 5 bases; nucleotides not matched to a gene: 20. Germline V CDR1 and CDR2: MGHRA, YSYEKL. The CDR3 loop reads CASSPTWTSGTRDRQETQYF. CDR3 nucleotide sequence: TGCGCCAGCAGCCCAACTTGGACTAGCGGGACTAGGGACCGACAGGAGACCCAGTACTTC.

The chain carries TRBV5-1 and TRBJ2-1; D remains ambiguous. V gave up 5 bases and J gave up 10 bases, with 13 bases separating them. Germline CDR1 reads SGHRS; CDR2 reads YFSETQ. The CDR3 covers 12 residues. CDR3 in amino acids: CASSYFPREQFF. CDR3 sequence (DNA): TGCGCCAGCAGTTACTTTCCTAGGGAGCAGTTCTTC.

This clonotype has ten or more counts. J is TRBJ1-4 and V is TRBV2; D gene ambiguous. The germline V gene encodes CDR1 SNHLY and CDR2 FYNNEI. V shed 4 bases and J shed 0 bases, with 12 bases lying between them. The CDR3 has 16 amino acids. This CDR3 is CASSAEKPSTNEKLFF. In DNA form, the CDR3 reads TGTGCCAGCAGTGCAGAAAAACCGTCAACTAATGAAAAACTGTTTTTT.

The V gene is TRBV20-1, the J gene TRBJ1-2; TRBD1 is a possible D gene (5 bases). The CDR3 contains 13 residues. Looked up from germline, CDR1 is DFQATT and CDR2 is SNEGSKA (reference sequence). Trimming took 6 bases from V and 4 from J, leaving 15 bases between them. The CDR3 DNA sequence: TGCAGTGCGCGGACCCGGGGGAGCTATGGCTACACCTTC. This encodes CSARTRGSYGYTF.

Turning to this clonotype: A read error may produce the germline difference seen at one junction end. The gene calls are TRBV29-1 and TRBJ1-2; D not resolved. The germline gives CDR1 SQVTM, CDR2 ANQGSEA. This CDR3 has 11 residues. The CDR3 bases are TGCAGCGTCGAAGAGACCCATGGCTACACCTTC. Translating gives CSVEETHGYTF.

This clonotype was seen at least ten times. This clone may be a read error of a much larger clone one base away. This sequence joins TRBV6-6 and TRBJ2-5, with 8 bases identical to TRBD2. The CDR3 length is 16 residues. Trimming cost V 5 bases and J 3 bases; bases outside gene matches: 11. CDR1 and CDR2 (germline): MNHNY, SVGAGI (reference sequence). DNA for the CDR3: TGTGCCAGCAGTCCCACTCTGCGAGCGGGAGAAGAGACCCAGTACTTC. Protein product: CASSPTLRAGEETQYF.

This clonotype was observed many times. The chain combines TRBV11-1 with TRBJ2-7; 7 nucleotides align to TRBD2. The CDR3 sequence is 15 residues long. CDR1 is SGHAT, CDR2 FQDESV, per germline (reference sequence). The junction had 5 bases not matched to a gene; V was cut back by 2 bases and J by 1 base. CDR3 residues: CASSLRLASSYEQYF. The CDR3, as DNA: TGTGCCAGCAGCTTAAGACTAGCTAGTTCCTACGAGCAGTACTTC.

The chain is built from TRBV5-1 and TRBJ2-4; D gene ambiguous. The DNA end lines up better with TRBJ2-7; the J call may be wrong. Germline V gives CDR1 SGHRS, CDR2 YFSETQ. The length of the CDR3 is 15 residues. The CDR3 region is CASSHLAIYIYEQYF. CDR3 coding DNA: TGCGCCAGCAGCCACCTGGCTATCTATATCTACGAGCAGTACTTC.

V gene TRBV20-1 combines with J gene TRBJ2-1; 7 nucleotides match TRBD1. The ends lost 6 bases at V and 6 bases at J; junction bases unmatched: 11. Germline V gene data show CDR1 as DFQATT and CDR2 as SNEGSKA (reference sequence). The CDR3 extends over 14 amino acids. This CDR3 is CSARGGLRFNEQFF. CDR3 DNA: TGCAGTGCACGAGGGGGCCTTAGGTTCAATGAGCAGTTCTTC.

Only one count was recorded for this clonotype. The chain combines TRBV3-1 with TRBJ2-5, with D perhaps matching TRBD2 (5 bases). The J call may be faulty, since TRBJ2-7 better matches the DNA end. This CDR3 is 15 amino acids long. Germline V gene sequence: CDR1 LGHDT, CDR2 YNNKEL (reference sequence). The CDR3 spells CASSPFGETTYEQYF. The CDR3, as DNA: TGTGCCAGCAGCCCTTTTGGGGAGACGACCTACGAGCAGTACTTC.

This chain links TRBV29-1 with TRBJ2-7; no clear D. With 3 bases removed from V and 0 bases from J, the gap between germline ends came to 9 bases. CDR3 length: 13 amino acids. In germline, CDR1 is SQVTM, CDR2 ANQGSEA. CDR3 sequence (DNA): TGCAGCGTTGAGAGAGAGAGCTCCTACGAGCAGTACTTC. Its translation is CSVERESSYEQYF.

The chain's CDR3 is CASSLDRGLGADTQYF. CDR3 nucleotides: TGCGCCAGCAGCTTGGACAGGGGGCTAGGCGCAGATACGCAGTATTTT. This chain joins TRBV5-1 and TRBJ2-3; 9 bases line up with TRBD1. The CDR3 has 16 amino acids. V lost 0 bases and J lost 4; bases outside the gene matches: 6. Germline V CDR1 and CDR2: SGHRS, YFSETQ. The full variable domain, with the rest looked up from reference TRBV5-1 and TRBJ2-3, is KAGVTQTPRYLIKTRGQQVTLSCSPISGHRSVSWYQQTPGQGLQFLFEYFSETQRNKGNFPGRFSGRQFSNSRSEMNVSTLELGDSALYLCASSLDRGLGADTQYFGPGTRLTVL.

The chain couples TRBV20-1 to TRBJ2-7; 9 positions match TRBD2. Germline V lookup: CDR1 DFQATT, CDR2 SNEGSKA (reference sequence). The V gene end was trimmed by 3 bases and the J gene end by 1 base; junction bases not matched to a gene: 4. The CDR3 has 14 amino acids. CDR3 loop: CSASRTSESYEQYF. CDR3 coding DNA: TGCAGTGCTAGTAGGACTAGCGAGTCCTACGAGCAGTACTTC.

The table lists this clonotype with many counts. The J gene is TRBJ2-5, the V gene TRBV20-1; TRBD1 might be the D (6 bases). Per germline, CDR1 DFQATT and CDR2 SNEGSKA (reference sequence). V lost 2 bases to trimming and J lost 5 bases, with 18 bases between them. This CDR3 is 15 amino acids long. CDR3 in DNA: TGCAGTGCTAGATGGGGGCAGAGTCGGAGTGAGACCCAGTACTTC. Its protein product is CSARWGQSRSETQYF.

The J gene is TRBJ2-1, the V gene TRBV7-9; 8 bases map to TRBD1. This CDR3 comprises 11 residues. Germline lookup yields CDR1 SEHNR and CDR2 FQNEAQ (reference sequence). J lost 13 bases, V lost 5 bases, and 4 bases had no gene match. The CDR3 reads CASSHDRGQFF. DNA of the CDR3: TGTGCCAGCAGCCACGACAGGGGACAGTTCTTC.

This clonotype was detected many times. The chain has TRBV2 and TRBJ2-7; TRBD1 matches 9 bases. Losses at the gene ends were 7 bases for V and 7 bases for J; bases not matched to a gene: 11. In germline, CDR1 is SNHLY, CDR2 FYNNEI. The CDR3 covers 14 residues. CDR3 residues: CASKWGTGREEQYF. The CDR3 DNA reads TGTGCCAGCAAGTGGGGGACAGGGAGGGAAGAGCAGTACTTC.

This clonotype turned up a few times. The V call is TRBV2, the J call TRBJ2-3; TRBD1 aligns across 7 bases. V trimming: 8 bases; J trimming: 4 bases; junction bases outside the gene matches: 6. In germline, CDR1 is SNHLY, CDR2 FYNNEI. The CDR3 consists of 13 residues. The CDR3 nucleotides read TGTGCCAGCTTAGGACAGGTCGCAGATACGCAGTATTTT. Translated, it gives CASLGQVADTQYF.

This clonotype appeared many times. This chain connects TRBV2 to TRBJ2-3, with TRBD1 matching 7 bases. V lost 7 bases, J lost 2 bases, and 3 bases stayed unmatched. Germline CDR1 is SNHLY and CDR2 is FYNNEI. This CDR3 is 13 amino acids long. The CDR3 sequence is CASNRGPTDTQYF. The CDR3 region has the DNA TGTGCCAGCAACAGGGGCCCCACAGATACGCAGTATTTT.

In its sample, this clonotype was seen many times. The chain has TRBV12-3 or TRBV12-4 and TRBJ2-1; 7 bases match TRBD1. The CDR3 totals 16 residues. V was pared by 6 bases and J by 2 bases, with 10 bases of the junction left unmatched. In nucleotides, the CDR3 is TGTGCCAGCAGACCTAACAGGGGACAAACCTACAATGAGCAGTTCTTC. Its translation: CASRPNRGQTYNEQFF.

This clonotype was detected a few times. The chain carries TRBV7-8 and TRBJ2-3, with 7 bases lining up with TRBD2. The ends lost 2 bases at V and 0 bases at J; junction bases unmatched: 5. Germline CDR1 reads SGHVS; CDR2 reads FQNEAQ. The CDR3 is made up of 16 amino acids. CDR3 residues: CASSLRLAVSTDTQYF. For the CDR3, the DNA is TGTGCCAGCAGCTTACGGCTAGCGGTTAGCACAGATACGCAGTATTTT. The full variable domain, its missing parts supplied by reference TRBV7-8 and TRBJ2-3, is GAGVSQSPRYKVAKRGQDVALRCDPISGHVSLFWYQQALGQGPEFLTYFQNEAQLDKSGLPSDRFFAERPEGSVSTLKIQRTQQEDSAVYLCASSLRLAVSTDTQYFGPGTRLTVL.

Remarks on this clonotype: This could be a read error, since a much larger clone is one nucleotide away. This chain joins TRBV29-1 and TRBJ2-7; 12 positions agree with TRBD2. The CDR3 is made up of 13 amino acids. V shed 4 bases, J shed 7 bases, and the junction held 5 bases outside the gene matches. Per germline, CDR1 SQVTM and CDR2 ANQGSEA. The CDR3 spells CSVGLAGDNEQYF. As DNA, the CDR3 is TGCAGCGTTGGACTAGCGGGAGACAATGAGCAGTACTTC.

On this clonotype: Being one base from a much bigger clone, this may be a read error. The chain employs TRBV2 and TRBJ1-2; D unclear. The CDR3 has 11 amino acids. Germline-derived CDR1 and CDR2 are SNHLY and FYNNEI. The CDR3 loop is CVSRKESGYTF. CDR3 bases: TGTGTCAGCCGAAAGGAGTCTGGCTACACCTTC. Full variable domain (outside the CDR3, taken from reference TRBV2 and TRBJ1-2): EPEVTQTPSHQVTQMGQEVILRCVPISNHLYFYWYRQILGQKVEFLVSFYNNEISEKSEIFDDQFSVERPDGSNFTLKIRSTKLEDSAMYFCVSRKESGYTFGSGTRLTVV.

This clonotype was recorded only once. The rearrangement links TRBV29-1 to TRBJ2-3; perhaps TRBD2 as D (5 bases). Germline CDR1 and CDR2: SQVTM and ANQGSEA. V was pared by 8 bases and J by 6 bases, with 18 bases between. The CDR3 covers 13 residues. CDR3 sequence: CSLRAPRGDTQYF. CDR3 in DNA: TGCAGCCTGAGGGCTCCCCGGGGTGATACGCAGTATTTT.

The chain couples TRBV12-3 or TRBV12-4 to TRBJ2-7, with TRBD2 as a possible D gene (6 bases). The V end was cut by 4 bases, the J end by 4 bases, with 14 bases between. The CDR3 has 14 amino acids. The DNA of the CDR3 is TGTGCCAGCAGTTCTGCGGGGCGCGGTTACGAGCAGTACTTC. Protein: CASSSAGRGYEQYF.

This chain links TRBV28 with TRBJ2-7; no clear D. The ends were cut back, 3 bases at V and 5 bases at J, with 14 bases in the middle. This CDR3 contains 14 residues. Germline-derived CDR1 and CDR2 are MDHEN and SYDVKM. The CDR3 here is CASSFDPPKHEQYF. CDR3 bases: TGTGCCAGCAGTTTTGACCCTCCTAAGCACGAGCAGTACTTC.

The table lists this clonotype with a few counts. The rearrangement joins TRBV20-1 to TRBJ2-3; D perhaps matches TRBD1 (5 bases). V shed 1 base and J shed 6 bases, with 11 bases lying between them. CDR3 length equals 13 residues. CDR1 is DFQATT, CDR2 SNEGSKA, per germline (reference sequence). The CDR3 DNA reads TGCAGTGCTAGAGGTGAAGGGGTGGATACGCAGTATTTT. Translated: CSARGEGVDTQYF.